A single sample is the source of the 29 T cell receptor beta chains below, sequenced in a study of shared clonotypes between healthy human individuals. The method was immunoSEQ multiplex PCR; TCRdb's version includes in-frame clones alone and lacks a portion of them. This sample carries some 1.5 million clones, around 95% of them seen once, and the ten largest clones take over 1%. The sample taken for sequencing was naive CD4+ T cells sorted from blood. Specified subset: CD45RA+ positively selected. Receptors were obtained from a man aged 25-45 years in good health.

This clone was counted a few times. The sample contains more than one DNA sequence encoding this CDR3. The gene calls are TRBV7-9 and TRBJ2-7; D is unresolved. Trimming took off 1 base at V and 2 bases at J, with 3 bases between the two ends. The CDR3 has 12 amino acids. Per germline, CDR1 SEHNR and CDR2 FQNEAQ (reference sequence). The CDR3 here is CASSLDAYEQYF. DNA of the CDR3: TGTGCCAGCAGCTTAGACGCCTACGAGCAGTACTTC.

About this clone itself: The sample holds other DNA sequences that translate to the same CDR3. CDR3 protein: CASSLGGRDTQYF. As DNA, the CDR3 is TGCGCCAGCAGCTTAGGTGGGCGGGATACGCAGTATTTT. The rearrangement uses TRBV5-1 and TRBJ2-3; D not resolved. CDR1 is SGHRS, CDR2 YFSETQ, per germline. The CDR3 sequence is 13 residues long. V lost 2 bases to trimming and J lost 6 bases, with 10 bases between them. Using reference TRBV5-1 and TRBJ2-3 for the parts outside the CDR3, the full variable domain is KAGVTQTPRYLIKTRGQQVTLSCSPISGHRSVSWYQQTPGQGLQFLFEYFSETQRNKGNFPGRFSGRQFSNSRSEMNVSTLELGDSALYLCASSLGGRDTQYFGPGTRLTVL.

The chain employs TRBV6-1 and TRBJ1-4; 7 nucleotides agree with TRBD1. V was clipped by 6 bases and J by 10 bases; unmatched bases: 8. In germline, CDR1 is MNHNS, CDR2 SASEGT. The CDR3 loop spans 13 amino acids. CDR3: CASRPTGITKLFF. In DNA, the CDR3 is TGTGCCAGCAGGCCGACAGGGATAACAAAACTGTTTTTT.

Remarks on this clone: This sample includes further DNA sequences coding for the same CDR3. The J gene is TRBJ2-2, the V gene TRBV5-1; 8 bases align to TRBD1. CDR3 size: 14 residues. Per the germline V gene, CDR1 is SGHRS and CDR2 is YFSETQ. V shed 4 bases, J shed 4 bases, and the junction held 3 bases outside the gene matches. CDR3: CASSLGQVTGELFF. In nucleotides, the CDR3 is TGCGCCAGCAGCCTGGGACAGGTCACCGGGGAGCTGTTTTTT.

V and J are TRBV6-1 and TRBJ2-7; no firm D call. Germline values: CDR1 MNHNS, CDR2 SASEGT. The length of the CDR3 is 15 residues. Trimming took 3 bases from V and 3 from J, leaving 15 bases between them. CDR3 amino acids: CASSEGGLGLYEQYF. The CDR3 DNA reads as TGTGCCAGCAGTGAGGGCGGTTTAGGTCTCTACGAGCAGTACTTC.

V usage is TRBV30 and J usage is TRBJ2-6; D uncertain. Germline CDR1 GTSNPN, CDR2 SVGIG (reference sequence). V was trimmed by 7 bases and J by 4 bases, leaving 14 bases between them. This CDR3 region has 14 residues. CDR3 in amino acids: CALGHLRGANVLTF. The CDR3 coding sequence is TGTGCCTTGGGCCACCTTCGAGGGGCCAACGTCCTGACTTTC. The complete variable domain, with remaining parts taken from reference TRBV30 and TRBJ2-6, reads SQTIHQWPATLVQPVGSPLSLECTVEGTSNPNLYWYRQAAGRGLQLLFYSVGIGQISSEVPQNLSASRPQDRQFILSSKKLLLSDSGFYLCALGHLRGANVLTFGAGSRLTVL.

CDR3 bases: TGCGCCAGCAGAGGGACAGGGGTTTTCTACGAGCAGTACTTC. Translation: CASRGTGVFYEQYF. V is TRBV5-1 and J is TRBJ2-7, with TRBD1 matching over 10 bases. Germline V gene sequence: CDR1 SGHRS, CDR2 YFSETQ. V lost 5 bases, J lost 3 bases, and 5 bases stayed unmatched. CDR3 size: 14 residues.

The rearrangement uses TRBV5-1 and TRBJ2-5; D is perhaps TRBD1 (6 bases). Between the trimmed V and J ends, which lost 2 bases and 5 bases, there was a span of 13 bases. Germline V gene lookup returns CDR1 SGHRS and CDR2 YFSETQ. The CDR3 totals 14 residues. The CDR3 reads CASSFNRVAETQYF. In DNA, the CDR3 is TGCGCCAGCAGCTTCAACAGGGTGGCGGAGACCCAGTACTTC. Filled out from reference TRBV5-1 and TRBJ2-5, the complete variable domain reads KAGVTQTPRYLIKTRGQQVTLSCSPISGHRSVSWYQQTPGQGLQFLFEYFSETQRNKGNFPGRFSGRQFSNSRSEMNVSTLELGDSALYLCASSFNRVAETQYFGPGTRLLVL.

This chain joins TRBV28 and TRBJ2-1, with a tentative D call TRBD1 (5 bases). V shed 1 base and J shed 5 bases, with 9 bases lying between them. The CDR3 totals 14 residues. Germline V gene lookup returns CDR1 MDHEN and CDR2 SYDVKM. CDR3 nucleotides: TGTGCCAGCAGTTTATCAGGGTCGAACAATGAGCAGTTCTTC. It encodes CASSLSGSNNEQFF.

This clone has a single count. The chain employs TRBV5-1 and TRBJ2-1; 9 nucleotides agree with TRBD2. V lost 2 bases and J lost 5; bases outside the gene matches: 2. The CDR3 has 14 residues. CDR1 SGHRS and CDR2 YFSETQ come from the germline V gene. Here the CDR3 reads CASSLASGDNEQFF. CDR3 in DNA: TGCGCCAGCAGCTTAGCTAGCGGGGACAATGAGCAGTTCTTC.

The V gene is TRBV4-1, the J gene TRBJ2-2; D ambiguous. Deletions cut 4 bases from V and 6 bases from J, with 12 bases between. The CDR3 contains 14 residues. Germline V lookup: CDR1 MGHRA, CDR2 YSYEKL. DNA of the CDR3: TGCGCCAGCAGCCCTATCCCAGACCCCGGGGAGCTGTTTTTT. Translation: CASSPIPDPGELFF.

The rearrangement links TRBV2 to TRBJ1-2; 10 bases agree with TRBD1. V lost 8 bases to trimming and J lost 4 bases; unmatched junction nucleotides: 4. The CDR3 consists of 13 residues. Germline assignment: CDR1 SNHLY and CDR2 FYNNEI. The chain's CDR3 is CASSRDRGYGYTF. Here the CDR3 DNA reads TGTGCCAGCTCCCGGGACAGGGGCTATGGCTACACCTTC.

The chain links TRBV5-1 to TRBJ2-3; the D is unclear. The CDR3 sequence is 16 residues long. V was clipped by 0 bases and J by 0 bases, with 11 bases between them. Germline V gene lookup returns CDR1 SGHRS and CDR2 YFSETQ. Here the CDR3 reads CASSLGVTHSTDTQYF. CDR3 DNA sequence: TGCGCCAGCAGCTTGGGGGTCACACATAGCACAGATACGCAGTATTTT.

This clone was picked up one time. DNA for the CDR3: TGTGCCAGCAGCACCCGGGACCGCACAGATACGCAGTATTTT. This encodes CASSTRDRTDTQYF. The chain carries TRBV5-6 and TRBJ2-3; the D gene could be TRBD1 or TRBD2 (5 bases each). Trimming pared 4 bases from V and 1 base from J, leaving 10 bases between. Germline V CDR1 and CDR2: SGHDT, YYEEEE. The CDR3 runs to 14 residues.

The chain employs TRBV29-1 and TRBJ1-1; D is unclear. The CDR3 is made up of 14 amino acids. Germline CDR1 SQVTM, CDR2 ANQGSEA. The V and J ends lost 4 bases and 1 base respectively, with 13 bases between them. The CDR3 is CSVVVRARNTEAFF. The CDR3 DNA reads TGCAGCGTTGTAGTTCGGGCAAGGAACACTGAAGCTTTCTTT.

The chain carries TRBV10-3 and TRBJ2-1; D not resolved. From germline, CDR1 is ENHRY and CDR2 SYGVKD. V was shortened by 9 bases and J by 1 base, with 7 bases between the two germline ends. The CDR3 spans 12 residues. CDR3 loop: CAIAFSYNEQFF. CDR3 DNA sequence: TGTGCCATTGCATTTTCCTACAATGAGCAGTTCTTC.

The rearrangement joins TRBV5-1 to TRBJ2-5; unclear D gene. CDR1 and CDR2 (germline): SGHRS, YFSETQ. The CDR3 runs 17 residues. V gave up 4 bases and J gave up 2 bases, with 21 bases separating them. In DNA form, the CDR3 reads TGCGCCAGCAGCAACCCCATGGGTCGGGTAGGACAAGAGACCCAGTACTTC. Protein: CASSNPMGRVGQETQYF.

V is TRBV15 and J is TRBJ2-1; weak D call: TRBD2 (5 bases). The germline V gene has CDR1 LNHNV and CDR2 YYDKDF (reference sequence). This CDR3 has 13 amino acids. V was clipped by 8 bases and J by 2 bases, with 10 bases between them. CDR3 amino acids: CATHPGTYNEQFF. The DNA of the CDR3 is TGTGCCACCCACCCCGGGACCTACAATGAGCAGTTCTTC.

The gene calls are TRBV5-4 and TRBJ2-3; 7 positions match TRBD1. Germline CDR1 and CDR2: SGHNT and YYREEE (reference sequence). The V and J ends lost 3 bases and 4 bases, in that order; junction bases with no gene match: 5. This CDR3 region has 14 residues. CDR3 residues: CASSSRGLPDTQYF. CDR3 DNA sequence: TGTGCCAGCAGCTCTAGGGGGCTTCCAGATACGCAGTATTTT. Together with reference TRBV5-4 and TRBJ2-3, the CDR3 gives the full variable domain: ETGVTQSPTHLIKTRGQQVTLRCSSQSGHNTVSWYQQALGQGPQFIFQYYREEENGRGNFPPRFSGLQFPNYSSELNVNALELDDSALYLCASSSRGLPDTQYFGPGTRLTVL.

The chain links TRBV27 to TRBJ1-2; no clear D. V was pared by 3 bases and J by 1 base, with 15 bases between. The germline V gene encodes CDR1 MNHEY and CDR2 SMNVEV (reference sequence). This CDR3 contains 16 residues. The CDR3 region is CASSFSSLLRNYGYTF. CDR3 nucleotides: TGTGCCAGCAGTTTTTCGAGTTTGCTTCGTAACTATGGCTACACCTTC.

The DNA of the CDR3 is TGTGCCATCCGGGTAGTGTATGGCTACACCTTC. Translation gives CAIRVVYGYTF. The J gene is TRBJ1-2, the V gene TRBV10-3; D uncertain. There are 11 residues in the CDR3. CDR1 ENHRY and CDR2 SYGVKD come from the germline V gene. Trimming cost V 8 bases and J 5 bases, with 9 bases left between them.

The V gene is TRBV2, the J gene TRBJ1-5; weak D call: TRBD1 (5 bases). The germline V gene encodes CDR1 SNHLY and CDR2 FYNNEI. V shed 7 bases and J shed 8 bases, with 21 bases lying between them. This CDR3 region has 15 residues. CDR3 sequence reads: CASTRVVSPQEPQHF. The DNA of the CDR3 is TGTGCCAGCACTCGCGTCGTATCACCACAGGAGCCCCAGCATTTT.

This CDR3 is CASSLWGGPTDTQYF. CDR3 DNA sequence: TGTGCCAGCAGCTTGTGGGGAGGGCCCACAGATACGCAGTATTTT. The chain joins TRBV7-3 to TRBJ2-3; the match to TRBD2 covers 7 bases. J gave up 2 bases and V 3 bases, and 5 bases lay outside the gene matches. The CDR3 sequence is 15 residues long. Germline loops: CDR1 SGHTA, CDR2 FQGTGA.

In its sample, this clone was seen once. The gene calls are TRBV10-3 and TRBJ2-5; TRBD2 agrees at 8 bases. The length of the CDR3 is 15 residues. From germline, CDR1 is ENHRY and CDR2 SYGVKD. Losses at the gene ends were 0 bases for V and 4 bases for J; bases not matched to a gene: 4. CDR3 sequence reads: CAISESPLAGETQYF. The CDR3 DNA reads TGTGCCATCAGTGAGTCTCCGCTAGCGGGAGAGACCCAGTACTTC.

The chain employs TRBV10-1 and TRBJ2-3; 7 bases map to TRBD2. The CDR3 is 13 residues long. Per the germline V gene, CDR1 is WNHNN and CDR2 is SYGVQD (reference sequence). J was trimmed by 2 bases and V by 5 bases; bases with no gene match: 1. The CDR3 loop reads CASSREVTDTQYF. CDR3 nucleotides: TGCGCCAGCAGTCGGGAGGTCACAGATACGCAGTATTTT.

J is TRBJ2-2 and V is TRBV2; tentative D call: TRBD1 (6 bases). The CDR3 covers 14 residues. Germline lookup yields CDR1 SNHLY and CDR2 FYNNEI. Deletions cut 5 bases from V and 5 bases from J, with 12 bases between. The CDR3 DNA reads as TGTGCCAGCAGTTGGACAGCAGCTACCGGGGAGCTGTTTTTT. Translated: CASSWTAATGELFF.

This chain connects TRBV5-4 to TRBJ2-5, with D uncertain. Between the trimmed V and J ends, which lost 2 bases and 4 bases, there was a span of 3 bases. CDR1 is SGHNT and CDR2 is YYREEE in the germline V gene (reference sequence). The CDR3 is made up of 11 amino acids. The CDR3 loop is CASSFAETQYF. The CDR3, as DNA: TGTGCCAGCAGCTTTGCAGAGACCCAGTACTTC.

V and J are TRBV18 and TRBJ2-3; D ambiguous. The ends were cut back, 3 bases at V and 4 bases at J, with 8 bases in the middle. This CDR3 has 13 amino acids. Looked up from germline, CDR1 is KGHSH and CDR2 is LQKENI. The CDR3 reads CASSPLMADTQYF. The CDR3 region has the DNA TGTGCCAGCTCACCGCTAATGGCAGATACGCAGTATTTT.

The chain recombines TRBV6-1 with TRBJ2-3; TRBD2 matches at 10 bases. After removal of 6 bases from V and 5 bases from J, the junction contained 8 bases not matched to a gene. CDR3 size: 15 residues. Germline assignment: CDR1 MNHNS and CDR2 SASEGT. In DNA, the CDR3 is TGTGCCAGCAGGGAGCGGGAGGGCCGGGGAGATACGCAGTATTTT. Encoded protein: CASREREGRGDTQYF.